Below, 17 T cell receptor beta chains from the same sample are listed, as sequenced in a study of blood T cells in healthy people across ages. Sample-barcoded 5' priming and a J-beta primer mix drove a second PCR of about 6 to 12 cycles. TCRdb used MiXCR to reprocess the 5' RACE reads, holding one entry per CDR3 protein. The sample includes over 700,000 distinct CDR3 sequences, less than 70% of them seen just once. Input material: blood. Every receptor here comes from a man older than 75 in good health.

This clonotype came up many times. The chain combines TRBV20-1 with TRBJ1-6, with a tentative D call TRBD1 (5 bases). This CDR3 is 14 amino acids long. CDR1 and CDR2 from the germline V gene are DFQATT and SNEGSKA (reference sequence). Trimming stripped 4 bases from V and 3 bases from J, with 10 bases between. For the CDR3, the DNA is TGCAGTGCTACCGGACAACACTATAATTCACCCCTCCACTTT. As protein: CSATGQHYNSPLHF.

This clonotype occurred many times. The CDR3 region is CASSPYPQETQYF. The DNA of the CDR3 is TGCGCCAGCAGCCCTTACCCCCAAGAGACCCAGTACTTC. V usage is TRBV5-1 and J usage is TRBJ2-5, with D unresolved. The CDR3 is 13 residues long. The V end lost 4 bases, the J end lost 1 base, and 8 bases lay between the germline ends. Germline-derived CDR1 and CDR2 are SGHRS and YFSETQ.

A few counts support this clonotype. The chain carries TRBV27 and TRBJ2-7; unclear D gene. Germline CDR1 reads MNHEY; CDR2 reads SMNVEV (reference sequence). CDR3 length equals 16 residues. Trimming cost V 2 bases and J 0 bases, with 14 bases left between them. The CDR3 sequence: CASSLKSLDGSYEQYF. As DNA, the CDR3 is TGTGCCAGCAGTTTAAAGTCTTTGGACGGCTCCTACGAGCAGTACTTC.

This clonotype was seen more than once but under ten times. The chain carries TRBV20-1 and TRBJ2-1; 7 nucleotides match TRBD1. Germline V gene lookup returns CDR1 DFQATT and CDR2 SNEGSKA (reference sequence). The CDR3 has 17 residues. V was pared by 2 bases and J by 4 bases, with 14 bases of the junction left unmatched. The CDR3 nucleotides read TGCAGTGCTAGAAATAGCCAGAGGACAGGCGCTTACAATGAGCAGTTCTTC. Its protein is CSARNSQRTGAYNEQFF.

This sequence joins TRBV29-1 and TRBJ2-1; 7 nucleotides agree with TRBD2. Per germline, CDR1 SQVTM and CDR2 ANQGSEA. Trimming removed 8 bases from V and 7 bases from J; junction bases left unmatched: 11. The CDR3 totals 13 residues. In DNA form, the CDR3 reads TGCAGCAAGAGCGGACTAGATAGGAATGAGCAGTTCTTC. This translates into CSKSGLDRNEQFF.

This rearrangement joins TRBV5-1 to TRBJ2-7, with 8 bases that match TRBD1. The V segment lost 4 bases and the J segment 2 bases; nucleotides outside the gene matches: 8. The length of the CDR3 is 15 residues. Germline CDR1 is SGHRS and CDR2 is YFSETQ. DNA of the CDR3: TGCGCCAGCAGCCCCGTTGGGACAGGCACCTACGAGCAGTACTTC. Translating it yields CASSPVGTGTYEQYF.

About this clonotype: A clone one base away is much larger, so this may be a read error. The chain joins TRBV20-1 to TRBJ2-5; D remains ambiguous. The CDR3 totals 14 residues. CDR1 and CDR2 (germline): DFQATT, SNEGSKA (reference sequence). Trimming cost V 1 base and J 2 bases, with 11 bases left between them. In DNA, the CDR3 is TGCAGTGCTAGAGTAACAACGATTCAAGAGACCCAGTACTTC. Protein: CSARVTTIQETQYF.

V and J are TRBV10-3 and TRBJ2-1, with 7 bases aligning to TRBD2. V was pared by 0 bases and J by 2 bases, with 4 bases of the junction left unmatched. CDR1 and CDR2 (germline): ENHRY, SYGVKD. The CDR3 loop spans 16 amino acids. CDR3 amino acids: CAISESEGGPYNEQFF. CDR3 bases: TGTGCCATCAGTGAGTCAGAGGGAGGGCCCTACAATGAGCAGTTCTTC.

This clonotype was picked up a small number of times. The chain links TRBV5-1 to TRBJ2-7; D perhaps matches TRBD1 (6 bases). Trimming shortened V by 5 bases and J by 0 bases, and 12 bases separated the two germline ends. Germline CDR1 reads SGHRS; CDR2 reads YFSETQ. The CDR3 has 14 amino acids. CDR3 residues: CASRGAANSYEQYF. CDR3 in DNA: TGCGCCAGCAGGGGGGCGGCCAACTCCTACGAGCAGTACTTC.

This clonotype has a handful of counts. CDR3 DNA sequence: TGCAGCGCTCCGACTAGTCTTTACAATGAGCAGTTCTTC. It yields the protein CSAPTSLYNEQFF. This chain uses TRBV29-1 with TRBJ2-1, with D perhaps TRBD2 (6 bases). Germline V gene sequence: CDR1 SQVTM, CDR2 ANQGSEA. The V gene lost 7 bases and the J gene lost 4 bases, with 14 bases spanning the gap. The CDR3 consists of 13 residues.

This clonotype was seen many times. J is TRBJ2-1 and V is TRBV20-1; tentative D call: TRBD2 (6 bases). From germline, CDR1 is DFQATT and CDR2 SNEGSKA (reference sequence). The CDR3 runs 16 residues. The V gene lost 2 bases and the J gene lost 2 bases, with 16 bases spanning the gap. The CDR3 DNA reads TGCAGTGCTAGACTACAAGCTAGCGCTACCTACAATGAGCAGTTCTTC. Its protein is CSARLQASATYNEQFF.

In its sample, this clonotype was seen once. The chain joins TRBV6-5 to TRBJ2-3; 7 bases match TRBD2. CDR1 MNHEY and CDR2 SVGAGI come from the germline V gene. The trim removed 6 bases at V and 14 bases at J, leaving 23 bases unmatched. The CDR3 loop spans 16 amino acids. CDR3: CASSDASGRSFRYAYF. In DNA form, the CDR3 reads TGTGCCAGCAGCGATGCTAGCGGACGGAGTTTCAGATACGCGTATTTT.

This clonotype was counted ten times or more. The chain couples TRBV10-2 to TRBJ2-1, with 10 nucleotides matching TRBD2. V was pared by 5 bases and J by 7 bases, with 8 bases of the junction left unmatched. Germline CDR1 reads WSHSY; CDR2 reads SAAADI. This CDR3 comprises 15 residues. Here the CDR3 DNA reads TGCGCCAGCAGTTCCTCAGCGGGAGGGGGGAATGAGCAGTTCTTC. Translation: CASSSSAGGGNEQFF.

The V gene is TRBV6-2 or TRBV6-3, the J gene TRBJ2-7; 15 nucleotides match TRBD2. The V segment lost 4 bases and the J segment 7 bases; nucleotides outside the gene matches: 8. The CDR3 extends over 16 amino acids. The V gene's germline CDR1 is MNHEY and CDR2 SVGEGT. The CDR3 coding sequence is TGTGCCAGCAGTTCGGGGACTAGCGGGAGGAGGGATGAGCAGTACTTC. Translation: CASSSGTSGRRDEQYF.

This clonotype has only a few counts. The rearrangement joins TRBV20-1 to TRBJ1-5; TRBD1 matches 8 bases. This CDR3 region has 16 residues. Trimming at V came to 0 bases and at J to 5 bases, leaving 9 bases not matched to a gene. Germline V gives CDR1 DFQATT, CDR2 SNEGSKA (reference sequence). CDR3 protein: CSARDRVQGAYQPQHF. CDR3 in DNA: TGCAGTGCTAGAGATCGGGTCCAGGGGGCTTATCAGCCCCAGCATTTT.

In regard to this clonotype: A much larger clone lies one base from this, so it may be a read error. The rearrangement links TRBV20-1 to TRBJ2-1; 7 bases align to TRBD2. Germline-derived CDR1 and CDR2 are DFQATT and SNEGSKA (reference sequence). The CDR3 has 12 amino acids. The CDR3, as DNA: TGCAGTGCTAGCAATCCTACGCGGGAGCAGCTCTTC. Its protein product is CSASNPTREQLF.

This chain uses TRBV6-2 or TRBV6-3 with TRBJ2-3, with 9 bases identical to TRBD2. The V segment lost 0 bases and the J segment 14 bases; nucleotides outside the gene matches: 24. The V gene's germline CDR1 is MNHEY and CDR2 SVGEGT. CDR3 size: 19 residues. DNA of the CDR3: TGTGCCAGCAGTTACTCGAGAGCGGGAGGTCCCGAGTTCTACAGATACGCGTATTTT. This gives the protein CASSYSRAGGPEFYRYAYF.